This entry is about one TCR beta chain. Patients between 18 and 65 years old had hyperthyroidism, newly diagnosed and lasting under 2 months. Uncontrolled infection, other autoimmune disease, pregnancy or lactation excluded patients. Out of over 9 ml of fresh peripheral blood came the PBMCs. The record originates from a study of T cells in Graves' hyperthyroidism and ophthalmopathy. Germline CDR1 and CDR2: SGHTS and YDEGEE. Losses at the gene ends were 2 bases for V and 3 bases for J; bases not matched to a gene: 4. This CDR3 has 16 residues. TCR beta CDR3 region amplification was performed from RNA transcripts. The primer set for the first-round RT-PCR of the TCR CDR3 was HTBI. TCRdb called the multiplex PCR reads again in MiXCR, with one record for every CDR3 protein. This sample yields some 440,000 distinct CDR3 sequences, of which approximately 15% are seen a single time; approximately 8% belongs to the top ten.

The clonotype originates from a woman under 30 with Graves' hyperthyroidism. The material sequenced was blood. The chain is built from TRBV5-8 and TRBJ1-4, with 10 bases lining up with TRBD1. This CDR3 reads CASSFDRGLANEKLFF. The DNA of the CDR3 is TGTGCCAGCAGCTTTGACAGGGGGCTCGCTAATGAAAAACTGTTTTTT. The variable domain in full, completed from reference TRBV5-8 and TRBJ1-4, reads EAGVTQSPTHLIKTRGQQATLRCSPISGHTSVYWYQQALGLGLQFLLWYDEGEERNRGNFPPRFSGRQFPNYSSELNVNALELEDSALYLCASSFDRGLANEKLFFGSGTQLSVL.